These 14 T cell receptor beta chains share one sample of origin, sequenced in a study of Graves' ophthalmopathy and Graves' hyperthyroidism. The TCR beta CDR3 regions underwent amplification from RNA transcripts. RT-PCR was first run with HTBI primers, then multiplex PCR in a second round. MiXCR, run by TCRdb on the multiplex PCR reads, gives a single entry per CDR3 protein. Here the sample spans hundreds of thousands of distinct CDR3 sequences, 22% being singletons. Material: peripheral blood. These receptors were obtained from a woman aged 18-29 years with stable Graves' hyperthyroidism. Some clones in this sample may be carry-over from other donors' samples.

This clonotype came up many times. The CDR3 sequence: CASAPSWDQPQHF. In DNA form, the CDR3 reads TGTGCCAGCGCGCCCAGCTGGGATCAGCCCCAGCATTTT. V usage is TRBV6-1 and J usage is TRBJ1-5; D is ambiguous. V was shortened by 8 bases and J by 5 bases, with 13 bases between the two germline ends. Per the germline V gene, CDR1 is MNHNS and CDR2 is SASEGT. CDR3 length equals 13 residues.

This clonotype was counted many times. The chain links TRBV20-1 to TRBJ2-7; D is perhaps TRBD1 or TRBD2 (5 bases each). CDR1 is DFQATT and CDR2 is SNEGSKA in the germline V gene (reference sequence). Trimming cost V 6 bases and J 0 bases, with 9 bases left between them. The CDR3 is 12 residues long. This CDR3 is CSARDGSYEQYF. Written as DNA, the CDR3 is TGCAGTGCCAGGGACGGCTCCTACGAGCAGTACTTC.

This clonotype showed up just a few times. This chain uses TRBV25-1 with TRBJ1-2, with D possibly TRBD1 on 5 matching bases. Germline CDR1 reads MGHDK; CDR2 reads SYGVNS. The CDR3 loop spans 14 amino acids. Trimming took 1 base from V and 0 from J, leaving 6 bases between them. The CDR3 region is CASSEWGTNYGYTF. In DNA, the CDR3 is TGTGCCAGCAGTGAATGGGGGACTAACTATGGCTACACCTTC.

This clonotype turned up a few times. This rearrangement joins TRBV28 to TRBJ2-7, with D perhaps given as TRBD1 or TRBD2 (5 bases each). CDR3 length: 14 residues. In germline, CDR1 is MDHEN, CDR2 SYDVKM. Between the trimmed V and J ends, which lost 4 bases and 0 bases, there was a span of 10 bases. The CDR3 DNA reads TGTGCCAGCAGTTCCGGGGCCATCTCCTACGAGCAGTACTTC. Protein: CASSSGAISYEQYF.

This clonotype was seen a handful of times. The chain recombines TRBV27 with TRBJ2-2, with D hard to call. CDR1 MNHEY and CDR2 SMNVEV come from the germline V gene (reference sequence). V was shortened by 4 bases and J by 3 bases, with 9 bases between the two germline ends. The CDR3 sequence is 14 residues long. The CDR3 nucleotides are TGTGCCAGCAGTTCGGCAAGTCACACCGGGGAGCTGTTTTTT. Protein sequence: CASSSASHTGELFF.

This clonotype was observed at least ten times. The chain uses TRBV12-3 or TRBV12-4 and TRBJ2-5; 13 nucleotides align to TRBD2. This CDR3 comprises 18 residues. The J segment lost 5 bases and the V segment lost 5 bases, leaving 14 bases of the junction unmatched. The CDR3 loop is CASSPGTSGAPSVETQYF. In DNA, the CDR3 is TGTGCCAGCAGTCCCGGGACTAGCGGGGCCCCAAGTGTGGAGACCCAGTACTTC.

This chain links TRBV6-1 with TRBJ2-5, with 10 bases matching TRBD1. CDR1 is MNHNS, CDR2 SASEGT, per germline. V shed 6 bases and J 6 bases; nucleotides not matched to a gene: 10. This CDR3 has 15 residues. The CDR3 protein is CASSKPGQGHQTQYF. The DNA for the CDR3 is TGTGCCAGCAGCAAACCGGGACAGGGGCACCAGACCCAGTACTTC.

In this sample, this clonotype turned up many times. This chain connects TRBV6-1 to TRBJ1-1; D gene ambiguous. Trimming pared 2 bases from V and 1 base from J, leaving 8 bases between. CDR3 length: 14 amino acids. Germline CDR1 reads MNHNS; CDR2 reads SASEGT. CDR3: CASSEISGNTEAFF. DNA for the CDR3: TGTGCCAGCAGTGAAATATCGGGGAACACTGAAGCTTTCTTT.

This clonotype was seen once. The junction departs from germline at one end; a sequencing error may be responsible. The chain joins TRBV5-5 to TRBJ1-1; D is undetermined. CDR3 length: 14 residues. Germline V gene lookup returns CDR1 SGHKS and CDR2 YYEKEE (reference sequence). This CDR3 reads CASSLDRVNTEACF. CDR3 DNA sequence: TGTGCCAGCAGCTTGGATCGGGTGAACACTGAAGCTTGCTTT.

The chain uses TRBV5-1 and TRBJ1-6; 9 positions agree with TRBD1. The CDR3 contains 15 residues. Germline V gene lookup returns CDR1 SGHRS and CDR2 YFSETQ. V was pared by 3 bases and J by 8 bases, with 6 bases of the junction left unmatched. The CDR3 is CASSSGQGRDSPLHF. Written as DNA, the CDR3 is TGCGCCAGCAGCTCGGGACAGGGCCGGGATTCACCCCTCCACTTT.

The chain links TRBV20-1 to TRBJ1-1, with TRBD1 matching over 8 bases. This CDR3 has 13 amino acids. CDR1 is DFQATT and CDR2 is SNEGSKA in the germline V gene (reference sequence). V gave up 4 bases and J gave up 6 bases; unmatched junction bases: 7. The CDR3 here is CSAIRDRQSEAFF. CDR3 DNA sequence: TGCAGTGCTATCCGGGACAGGCAATCTGAAGCTTTCTTT.

The table lists this clonotype with many counts. The chain combines TRBV28 with TRBJ1-2; a possible D gene is TRBD1 (5 bases). Trimming took off 7 bases at V and 4 bases at J, with 25 bases between the two ends. The CDR3 contains 17 residues. Germline V gene sequence: CDR1 MDHEN, CDR2 SYDVKM. The CDR3 DNA follows: TGTGCCAGCATGTCTATGGGGCTCTCCTTAACACTCTATGGCTACACCTTC. Its protein product is CASMSMGLSLTLYGYTF.

This clonotype was observed many times. The genes are TRBV19 and TRBJ1-5; D call uncertain. This CDR3 region has 15 residues. Germline V gene lookup returns CDR1 LNHDA and CDR2 SQIVND (reference sequence). With 2 bases removed from V and 0 bases from J, the gap between germline ends came to 8 bases. The CDR3 nucleotides read TGTGCCAGTAGTATATGGGAAGATAGCAATCAGCCCCAGCATTTT. Translation gives CASSIWEDSNQPQHF.

This clonotype showed up many times. V usage is TRBV25-1 and J usage is TRBJ2-7; no clear D. Per the germline V gene, CDR1 is MGHDK and CDR2 is SYGVNS. CDR3 length: 15 amino acids. V was cut by 5 bases and J by 4 bases, with 18 bases left in between. CDR3 sequence reads: CASSNGPPPTYEQYF. The DNA for the CDR3 is TGTGCCAGCAGTAACGGGCCCCCTCCAACATACGAGCAGTACTTC.